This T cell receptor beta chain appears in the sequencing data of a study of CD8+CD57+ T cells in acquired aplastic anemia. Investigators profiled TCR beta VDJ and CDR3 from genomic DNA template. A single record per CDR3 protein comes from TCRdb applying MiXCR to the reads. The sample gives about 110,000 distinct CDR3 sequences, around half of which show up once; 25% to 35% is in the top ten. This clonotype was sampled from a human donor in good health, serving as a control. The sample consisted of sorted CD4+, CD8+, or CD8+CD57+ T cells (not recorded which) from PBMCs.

The CDR3 bases are TGCGCCAGCAGCCAAGATTTGGGACAGGCTAACGAGCAGTACTTC. Translated, it gives CASSQDLGQANEQYF. The chain carries TRBV4-3 and TRBJ2-7, with 8 bases that match TRBD1. The CDR3 totals 15 residues. In germline, CDR1 is LGHNA, CDR2 YSLEER. V lost 0 bases, J lost 5 bases, and 6 bases stayed unmatched.